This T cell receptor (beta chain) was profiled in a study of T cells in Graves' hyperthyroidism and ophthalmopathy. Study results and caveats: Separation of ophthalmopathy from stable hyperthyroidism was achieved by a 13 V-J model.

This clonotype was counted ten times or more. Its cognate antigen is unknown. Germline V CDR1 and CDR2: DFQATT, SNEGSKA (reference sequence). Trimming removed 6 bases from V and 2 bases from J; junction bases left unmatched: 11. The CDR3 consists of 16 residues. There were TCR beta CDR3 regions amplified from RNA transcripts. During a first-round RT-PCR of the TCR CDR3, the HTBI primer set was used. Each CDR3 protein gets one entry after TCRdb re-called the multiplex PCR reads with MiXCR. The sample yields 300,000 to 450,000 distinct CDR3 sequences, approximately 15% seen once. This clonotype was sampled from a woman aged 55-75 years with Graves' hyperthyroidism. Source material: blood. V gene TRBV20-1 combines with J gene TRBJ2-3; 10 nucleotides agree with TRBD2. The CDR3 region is CSASIRTSGNTDTQYF. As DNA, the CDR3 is TGCAGTGCGAGCATTCGGACTAGCGGAAACACAGATACGCAGTATTTT.